One sample yielded the 20 T cell receptor beta chains listed below, sequenced in a study of regulatory T cells in long-lasting Graves disease (dated by TCRdb to the early 2020s). This sample's time point label indicates: persistent/refractory GD, antithyroid drugs over 5 years with positive TRAb. For both TCR sequencing and RNA sequencing, RNA was extracted from PBMCs using TRIzol. The library was prepared using multiplex PCR. TCRdb shows the sequencer as Illumina HiSeq 4000. To build TCR beta libraries, CDR3 regions were amplified by Arm-PCR using iRepertoire HTBI primers. The public reads were reanalyzed by TCRdb: fastp trimming at Q25, MiXCR alignment, in-frame beta chains only. Rows merge per CDR3 protein into single entries with the most common DNA and genes. The sample table holds around 450,000 distinct CDR3 sequences, of which 20% to 25% were seen once. Of the sample, around 7% falls within the top ten clones.

Sequenced here: peripheral blood mononuclear cells (PBMCs), sampled when the disease was refractory, from a patient treated with antithyroid drugs. The receptors were sampled from a female donor with Graves disease.

Details on this clonotype: A single base separates this from a much larger clone, so it may be a read error. CDR3 DNA: TGCAGCGCCCCGAGCACCTATGGCTACACCTTC. It is translated as CSAPSTYGYTF. V usage is TRBV29-1 and J usage is TRBJ1-2, with D unclear. V was cut by 7 bases and J by 4 bases, with 10 bases left in between. Germline assignment: CDR1 SQVTM and CDR2 ANQGSEA. The CDR3 contains 11 residues.

This clonotype was seen repeatedly, ten times or more. V is TRBV3-1 and J is TRBJ1-5; TRBD1 might be the D (6 bases). This CDR3 spans 13 amino acids. The germline gives CDR1 LGHDT, CDR2 YNNKEL (reference sequence). Trimming removed 8 bases at V and 2 bases at J, with 10 bases between. This CDR3 reads CASSQGGNQPQHF. CDR3 in DNA: TGTGCCAGCTCACAGGGTGGCAATCAGCCCCAGCATTTT. Based on the CDR3 plus reference TRBV3-1 and TRBJ1-5, the full variable domain is DTAVSQTPKYLVTQMGNDKSIKCEQNLGHDTMYWYKQDSKKFLKIMFSYNNKELIINETVPNRFSPKSPDKAHLNLHINSLELGDSAVYFCASSQGGNQPQHFGDGTRLSIL.

With respect to this clonotype: A much larger clone differs by one base, so this may be a read error. The V call is TRBV28, the J call TRBJ2-7, with no clear D. V lost 0 bases, J lost 5 bases, and 8 bases lay in between. Per the germline V gene, CDR1 is MDHEN and CDR2 is SYDVKM. The CDR3 runs 13 residues. CDR3 in DNA: TGTGCCAGCAGTTTATGGGGGATCAACGAGCAGTACTTC. Protein sequence: CASSLWGINEQYF. Complete variable domain (other parts from reference TRBV28 and TRBJ2-7): DVKVTQSSRYLVKRTGEKVFLECVQDMDHENMFWYRQDPGLGLRLIYFSYDVKMKEKGDIPEGYSVSREKKERFSLILESASTNQTSMYLCASSLWGINEQYFGPGTRLTVT.

This clonotype was counted at least ten times. The chain links TRBV5-1 to TRBJ1-2; possible D gene TRBD1, 5 bases. V was cut by 4 bases and J by 6 bases, with 19 bases left in between. Looked up from germline, CDR1 is SGHRS and CDR2 is YFSETQ. CDR3 length equals 15 residues. Here the CDR3 reads CASSTQPGGEDGYTF. CDR3 coding DNA: TGCGCCAGCAGCACGCAACCGGGAGGGGAGGATGGCTACACCTTC.

A few counts support this clonotype. This chain connects TRBV19 to TRBJ2-5; possibly TRBD2 for D (7 bases). The CDR3 covers 15 residues. CDR1 is LNHDA and CDR2 is SQIVND in the germline V gene (reference sequence). Trimming took off 1 base at V and 0 bases at J, with 9 bases between the two ends. The CDR3 reads CASSIAGGHQETQYF. Here the CDR3 DNA reads TGTGCCAGTAGTATAGCCGGGGGGCACCAAGAGACCCAGTACTTC.

Only a few counts were recorded for this clonotype. The CDR3 region has the DNA TGCAGCGTTAAGAAGACAGGGGGAGACGAGCAGTACTTC. This translates into CSVKKTGGDEQYF. The rearrangement joins TRBV29-1 to TRBJ2-7, with 9 positions matching TRBD1. Germline CDR1 reads SQVTM; CDR2 reads ANQGSEA. This CDR3 has 13 residues. The V segment lost 5 bases and the J segment 5 bases; nucleotides outside the gene matches: 7.

The gene calls are TRBV3-1 and TRBJ1-1; D call uncertain. Trimming shortened V by 3 bases and J by 10 bases, and 9 bases separated the two germline ends. CDR1 is LGHDT, CDR2 YNNKEL, per germline (reference sequence). The CDR3 is 11 amino acids. The CDR3 reads CASSHLNRAFF. The DNA for the CDR3 is TGTGCCAGCAGCCACTTGAATCGAGCTTTCTTT.

This clonotype has a count of ten or more. V and J are TRBV2 and TRBJ2-7; TRBD1 agrees at 8 bases. Germline trimming cut 4 bases from V and 0 bases from J; bases unmatched to any gene: 5. Germline loops: CDR1 SNHLY, CDR2 FYNNEI. This CDR3 has 15 residues. CDR3 bases: TGTGCCAGCAGTGTGAGCCAGGGGGCCTCCTACGAGCAGTACTTC. It codes for CASSVSQGASYEQYF.

Concerning this clonotype itself: A much larger clone sits a single nucleotide away, making a read error possible. The chain couples TRBV11-3 to TRBJ1-1; tentative D call: TRBD1 (5 bases). The germline gives CDR1 SGHNT, CDR2 YENEEA. The CDR3 has 15 residues. CDR3 sequence (DNA): TGTGCCGGCAGCTTTTCAGGGCCGGGGAACACTGAAGCTTTCTTT. Amino acid sequence: CAGSFSGPGNTEAFF.

This clonotype has a count of ten or more. This chain joins TRBV6-1 and TRBJ1-1, with 7 bases aligning to TRBD1. Germline V CDR1 and CDR2: MNHNS, SASEGT. After removal of 5 bases from V and 2 bases from J, the junction contained 8 bases not matched to a gene. This CDR3 region has 15 residues. The CDR3 DNA is TGTGCCAGCAGTCGCCCCGGGACAGCTAACACTGAAGCTTTCTTT. It yields the protein CASSRPGTANTEAFF.

Many counts were recorded for this clonotype. The V and J genes are TRBV6-1 and TRBJ2-5, with TRBD2 identical over 7 bases. The CDR3 loop spans 19 amino acids. Germline loops: CDR1 MNHNS, CDR2 SASEGT. Trimming at V came to 7 bases and at J to 0 bases, leaving 20 bases not matched to a gene. The CDR3 nucleotides read TGTGCCAGCACTCATCCCTGGCTAGCGGAGAAGCCCTACCAAGAGACCCAGTACTTC. Translated, it gives CASTHPWLAEKPYQETQYF.

This clonotype has just one count. The V and J genes are TRBV24-1 and TRBJ2-7; 7 nucleotides match TRBD1. V shed 2 bases and J 9 bases; nucleotides not matched to a gene: 9. The CDR3 is 14 residues long. From germline, CDR1 is KGHDR and CDR2 SFDVKD. Here the CDR3 reads CATSDSSRDSGQYF. The CDR3 DNA sequence: TGTGCCACCAGTGATTCGTCCCGGGACAGTGGGCAGTACTTC.

This clonotype was seen repeatedly, ten times or more. V usage is TRBV6-1 and J usage is TRBJ1-4; the D is unclear. V gave up 6 bases and J gave up 0 bases, with 8 bases separating them. CDR3 length: 14 amino acids. Germline V lookup: CDR1 MNHNS, CDR2 SASEGT. The CDR3 DNA follows: TGTGCCAGCAGGGGGATTGCAACTAATGAAAAACTGTTTTTT. Protein sequence: CASRGIATNEKLFF.

The table lists this clonotype with many counts. V and J are TRBV6-5 and TRBJ1-4, with a weak D call TRBD1 (6 bases). V was clipped by 2 bases and J by 6 bases, with 13 bases between them. The CDR3 covers 15 residues. Germline CDR1 MNHEY, CDR2 SVGAGI. The CDR3 DNA reads as TGTGCCAGCAGTTACCGAGGGGGTTCTTATGAAAAACTGTTTTTT. Its translation is CASSYRGGSYEKLFF.

A word on this clonotype: A single base separates this from a much larger clone, so it may be a read error. V gene TRBV28 combines with J gene TRBJ1-4; D gene ambiguous. Trimming stripped 6 bases from V and 10 bases from J, with 18 bases between. Looked up from germline, CDR1 is MDHEN and CDR2 is SYDVKM. The CDR3 has 14 amino acids. CDR3 in DNA: TGTGCCAGCAGCCAGGTGGGAGAAAAGGGAAAACTGTTTTTT. Translating it yields CASSQVGEKGKLFF. Filled out from reference TRBV28 and TRBJ1-4, the complete variable domain reads DVKVTQSSRYLVKRTGEKVFLECVQDMDHENMFWYRQDPGLGLRLIYFSYDVKMKEKGDIPEGYSVSREKKERFSLILESASTNQTSMYLCASSQVGEKGKLFFGSGTQLSVL.

The V and J genes are TRBV6-1 and TRBJ2-4, with D possibly being TRBD1 or TRBD2 (5 bases each). The CDR3 is 16 residues long. Germline CDR1 reads MNHNS; CDR2 reads SASEGT. V lost 8 bases and J 0 bases, leaving 17 bases between the germline ends. The CDR3 region has the DNA TGTGCCAGCGGAGAGGGACCTACCAAAGCCAAAAACATTCAGTACTTC. Protein sequence: CASGEGPTKAKNIQYF.

This clonotype was counted many times. V is TRBV30 and J is TRBJ1-2; D is undetermined. Trimming removed 7 bases at V and 2 bases at J, with 8 bases between. The germline CDR1 and CDR2 sequences are GTSNPN and SVGIG (reference sequence). This CDR3 has 11 amino acids. The CDR3 DNA follows: TGTGCCTTCGGCCCAAACTATGGCTACACCTTC. Protein sequence: CAFGPNYGYTF.

CDR3 nucleotide sequence: TGTGCCAGCAGCTTGGTTCACTCCTACGAGCAGTACTTC. Its translation: CASSLVHSYEQYF. V and J are TRBV5-5 and TRBJ2-7; D is unclear. Deletions cut 0 bases from V and 0 bases from J, with 4 bases between. In germline, CDR1 is SGHKS, CDR2 YYEKEE (reference sequence). The CDR3 has 13 amino acids.

The rearrangement joins TRBV30 to TRBJ1-2; 8 bases are a match to TRBD1. Germline CDR1 GTSNPN, CDR2 SVGIG (reference sequence). The CDR3 covers 11 residues. Trimming cost V 4 bases and J 8 bases; bases outside gene matches: 3. CDR3 amino acids: CAWTTGGGYTF. CDR3 nucleotides: TGTGCCTGGACCACAGGGGGAGGCTACACCTTC. The variable domain in full, completed from reference TRBV30 and TRBJ1-2, reads SQTIHQWPATLVQPVGSPLSLECTVEGTSNPNLYWYRQAAGRGLQLLFYSVGIGQISSEVPQNLSASRPQDRQFILSSKKLLLSDSGFYLCAWTTGGGYTFGSGTRLTVV.

As for this clonotype: This may be a read error: a much more frequent sequence differs by one nucleotide. The chain couples TRBV19 to TRBJ1-5, with a tentative D call TRBD1 (6 bases). CDR3 length: 14 amino acids. Trimming took off 4 bases at V and 3 bases at J, with 10 bases between the two ends. Looked up from germline, CDR1 is LNHDA and CDR2 is SQIVND (reference sequence). The CDR3 region is CASSNTGSNQPQHF. The CDR3 DNA follows: TGTGCCAGTAGTAACACAGGGTCCAATCAGCCCCAGCATTTT.